This TCR beta chain was observed in a study of CD8+ T cells in alopecia areata. In each case, RNA was isolated and then reverse transcribed into cDNA as the sequencing template. Clones were read by immunoSEQ multiplex PCR, and TCRdb kept only the in-frame ones, dropping some. The data show 90,000 to 120,000 clones, 59% seen once. It was from PBMCs that CD4+ and CD8+ T cells were sorted. The germline V and J ends were trimmed by 4 bases and 4 bases, with 8 bases remaining between them. Germline V gives CDR1 SNHLY, CDR2 FYNNEI. There are 12 residues in the CDR3. The source is a human donor in good health. The sequenced material came from CD8+ T cells sorted from blood. This sequence joins TRBV2 and TRBJ2-7; D is perhaps TRBD2 (6 bases). CDR3 region: CASSGAGYEQYF. CDR3 in DNA: TGTGCCAGCAGTGGGGCGGGATACGAGCAGTACTTC.